These 15 T cell receptor beta chains were all obtained from the same sample, sequenced in a study of T-cell memory formation after mild COVID-19. Each CDR3 protein gets one entry after TCRdb re-called the 5' RACE reads with MiXCR. The sample includes a few hundred thousand distinct CDR3 sequences, around a fifth seen only once; the top ten take about 21%. Material: PBMCs or a T cell subset sorted from them (not recorded which). All receptors derive from a man younger than 35 who had mild COVID-19 (a few samples of this study predate the infection). Cell type and time point are not known.

The CDR3 reads CASSSDNLGLEQYF. The DNA of the CDR3 is TGTGCCAGCAGTTCGGACAATTTGGGTCTCGAGCAGTACTTC. This chain links TRBV6-2 or TRBV6-3 with TRBJ2-7; TRBD1 might be the D (5 bases). The CDR3 has 14 residues. V shed 4 bases and J shed 6 bases, with 16 bases lying between them. The germline gives CDR1 MNHEY, CDR2 SVGEGT.

This clonotype has only a few counts. The gene calls are TRBV20-1 and TRBJ1-2; D perhaps matches TRBD1 (5 bases). The germline V gene has CDR1 DFQATT and CDR2 SNEGSKA (reference sequence). Trimming removed 4 bases from V and 4 bases from J, with 13 bases in between. The CDR3 is 13 residues long. In DNA form, the CDR3 reads TGCAGTGCTACCCTCGGGGGACTCTATGGCTACACCTTC. Translated, it gives CSATLGGLYGYTF.

This clonotype was counted between two and nine times. The rearrangement links TRBV3-1 to TRBJ1-6; no definite D call. CDR1 is LGHDT and CDR2 is YNNKEL in the germline V gene (reference sequence). Trimming stripped 8 bases from V and 6 bases from J, with 14 bases between. The CDR3 sequence is 14 residues long. The CDR3 DNA reads TGTGCCAGCTCTACGCTAGGAGCTAATTCACCCCTCCACTTT. Translated: CASSTLGANSPLHF.

This rearrangement joins TRBV5-1 to TRBJ1-2, with D perhaps matching TRBD1 (6 bases). This CDR3 region has 13 residues. From germline, CDR1 is SGHRS and CDR2 YFSETQ. Trimming pared 4 bases from V and 3 bases from J, leaving 10 bases between. The CDR3, as DNA: TGCGCCAGCAGCGAACAGGGTCACTATGGCTACACCTTC. Translated, it gives CASSEQGHYGYTF.

The chain carries TRBV5-1 and TRBJ1-1, with 7 nucleotides matching TRBD1. The CDR3 is 16 residues long. Germline values: CDR1 SGHRS, CDR2 YFSETQ. The ends lost 4 bases at V and 7 bases at J; junction bases unmatched: 16. The CDR3: CASSPKQGRVDIEAFF. The CDR3 DNA reads TGCGCCAGCAGCCCAAAACAGGGGCGGGTGGACATTGAAGCTTTCTTT.

CDR3 DNA: TGTGCCAGCAGCCAAGAAGGGCGGGGGCTAGAGACCCAGTACTTC. Translated, it gives CASSQEGRGLETQYF. The chain employs TRBV4-2 and TRBJ2-5, with a tentative D call TRBD2 (7 bases). Germline V CDR1 and CDR2: LGHNA, YNFKEQ. V lost 0 bases and J lost 4, with 12 bases in between. The CDR3 extends over 15 amino acids.

The chain recombines TRBV2 with TRBJ2-2; D not resolved. Germline V gene data show CDR1 as SNHLY and CDR2 as FYNNEI. The CDR3 totals 14 residues. Trimming took off 4 bases at V and 1 base at J, with 7 bases between the two ends. CDR3 bases: TGTGCCAGCAGTGGGTTTCGGAACACCGGGGAGCTGTTTTTT. The encoded protein is CASSGFRNTGELFF.

The V and J genes are TRBV19 and TRBJ1-1; unclear D gene. The germline gives CDR1 LNHDA, CDR2 SQIVND (reference sequence). CDR3 length equals 14 residues. Trimming cost V 3 bases and J 4 bases, with 12 bases left between them. CDR3 coding DNA: TGTGCCAGTAGTATCCCCGGTTTGGGCACTGAAGCTTTCTTT. Translation gives CASSIPGLGTEAFF.

This clonotype was observed a handful of times. The chain couples TRBV20-1 to TRBJ2-6; 10 bases match TRBD1. Germline V gene lookup returns CDR1 DFQATT and CDR2 SNEGSKA (reference sequence). The CDR3 has 18 amino acids. The CDR3 DNA reads TGCAGCGCGACGGCTCGGGACAGGGGAACCTCTGGGGCCAACGTCCTGACTTTC. It specifies CSATARDRGTSGANVLTF.

This clonotype was recorded a few times. This chain joins TRBV4-1 and TRBJ2-3, with D perhaps matching TRBD1 (6 bases). The CDR3 has 14 amino acids. Germline V gene data show CDR1 as MGHRA and CDR2 as YSYEKL. Between the trimmed V and J ends, which lost 6 bases and 6 bases, there was a span of 16 bases. The CDR3 loop reads CASSLEQGRDTQYF. CDR3 bases: TGCGCCAGCAGTCTGGAGCAGGGGCGCGATACGCAGTATTTT.

The chain couples TRBV7-6 to TRBJ2-3, with 9 bases identical to TRBD1. The CDR3 extends over 19 amino acids. The germline V gene encodes CDR1 SGHVS and CDR2 FNYEAQ. Germline trimming cut 0 bases from V and 5 bases from J; bases unmatched to any gene: 15. CDR3 sequence reads: CASSLASLPGQGFGDTQYF. The CDR3 DNA reads as TGTGCCAGCAGCTTAGCGTCCCTACCGGGACAGGGCTTTGGAGATACGCAGTATTTT. The complete variable domain, with remaining parts taken from reference TRBV7-6 and TRBJ2-3, reads GAGVSQSPRYKVTKRGQDVALRCDPISGHVSLYWYRQALGQGPEFLTYFNYEAQQDKSGLPNDRFSAERPEGSISTLTIQRTEQRDSAMYRCASSLASLPGQGFGDTQYFGPGTRLTVL.

The V gene is TRBV20-1, the J gene TRBJ2-7; D is uncertain. V lost 2 bases and J lost 1, with 12 bases in between. There are 14 residues in the CDR3. Germline-derived CDR1 and CDR2 are DFQATT and SNEGSKA (reference sequence). The CDR3 reads CSARQGAASYEQYF. The CDR3 DNA sequence: TGCAGTGCTAGACAAGGAGCCGCATCCTACGAGCAGTACTTC.

This clonotype was seen a handful of times. CDR3: CASSERSALSTDTQYF. The CDR3, as DNA: TGCGCCAGCAGTGAGCGGTCGGCCCTGAGCACAGATACGCAGTATTTT. J is TRBJ2-3 and V is TRBV10-1, with unresolved D. Per the germline V gene, CDR1 is WNHNN and CDR2 is SYGVQD (reference sequence). Trimming pared 2 bases from V and 0 bases from J, leaving 12 bases between. The CDR3 is 16 residues long.

The chain carries TRBV5-6 and TRBJ1-2; no clear D. Germline loops: CDR1 SGHDT, CDR2 YYEEEE. CDR3 length: 13 amino acids. The ends were cut back, 4 bases at V and 4 bases at J, with 11 bases in the middle. The CDR3 sequence is CASSPSGLYGYTF. The CDR3 region has the DNA TGTGCCAGCAGCCCTTCTGGACTCTATGGCTACACCTTC. The full variable domain, in which reference TRBV5-6 and TRBJ1-2 provide the parts outside the CDR3, is DAGVTQSPTHLIKTRGQQVTLRCSPKSGHDTVSWYQQALGQGPQFIFQYYEEEERQRGNFPDRFSGHQFPNYSSELNVNALLLGDSALYLCASSPSGLYGYTFGSGTRLTVV.

The V gene is TRBV24-1, the J gene TRBJ1-5; D perhaps matches TRBD1 (5 bases). Per germline, CDR1 KGHDR and CDR2 SFDVKD. With 5 bases removed from V and 7 bases from J, the gap between germline ends came to 11 bases. The CDR3 consists of 13 residues. CDR3 in DNA: TGTGCCACCAGTGGGGGGGGGGAACAGCCCCAGCATTTT. Translated, it gives CATSGGGEQPQHF.